This TCR beta chain was found in a study of T cells in Graves' hyperthyroidism and ophthalmopathy. Across the study: Initial diagnosis, before any treatment, was when peripheral blood was collected.

V gave up 7 bases and J gave up 5 bases; unmatched junction bases: 6. The CDR3 runs 14 residues. Germline loops: CDR1 LNHDA, CDR2 SQIVND (reference sequence). RNA transcripts were the template for amplifying TCR beta CDR3 regions. First-round RT-PCR of the TCR CDR3 relied on the HTBI primer set. TCRdb passed the multiplex PCR reads through MiXCR, listing each CDR3 protein once. The data contain just under 750,000 distinct CDR3 sequences, about 35% of them singletons. The study enrolled patients aged 18 to 65 with newly diagnosed hyperthyroidism of under 2 months' duration. Diagnosis rested on symptoms, serum thyroxine and TRAb, thyroid ultrasound, and orbital computed tomography. PBMCs were collected from a 10 ml volume of fresh peripheral blood. Ten or more counts support this clonotype.

This chain links TRBV19 with TRBJ1-5; TRBD1 agrees at 9 bases. This sequence was found in a woman in her thirties or forties with Graves' hyperthyroidism. Sequenced material: blood. The CDR3 region is CASIGTGRDQPQHF. The CDR3 nucleotides read TGTGCCAGTATCGGGACAGGGAGGGATCAGCCCCAGCATTTT.